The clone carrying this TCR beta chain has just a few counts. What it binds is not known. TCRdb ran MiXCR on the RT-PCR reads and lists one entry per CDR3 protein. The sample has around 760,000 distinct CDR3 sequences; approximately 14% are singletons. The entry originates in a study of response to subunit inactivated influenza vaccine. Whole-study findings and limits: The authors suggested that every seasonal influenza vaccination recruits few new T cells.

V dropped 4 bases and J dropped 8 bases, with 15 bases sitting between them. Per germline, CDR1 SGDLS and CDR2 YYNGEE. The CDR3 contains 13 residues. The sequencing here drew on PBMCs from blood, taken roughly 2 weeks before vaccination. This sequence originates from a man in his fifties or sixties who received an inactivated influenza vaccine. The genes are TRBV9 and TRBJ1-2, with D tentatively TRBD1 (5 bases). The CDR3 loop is CASSPTSGFGYTF. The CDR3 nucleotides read TGTGCCAGCAGCCCGACGTCAGGGTTCGGCTACACCTTC.